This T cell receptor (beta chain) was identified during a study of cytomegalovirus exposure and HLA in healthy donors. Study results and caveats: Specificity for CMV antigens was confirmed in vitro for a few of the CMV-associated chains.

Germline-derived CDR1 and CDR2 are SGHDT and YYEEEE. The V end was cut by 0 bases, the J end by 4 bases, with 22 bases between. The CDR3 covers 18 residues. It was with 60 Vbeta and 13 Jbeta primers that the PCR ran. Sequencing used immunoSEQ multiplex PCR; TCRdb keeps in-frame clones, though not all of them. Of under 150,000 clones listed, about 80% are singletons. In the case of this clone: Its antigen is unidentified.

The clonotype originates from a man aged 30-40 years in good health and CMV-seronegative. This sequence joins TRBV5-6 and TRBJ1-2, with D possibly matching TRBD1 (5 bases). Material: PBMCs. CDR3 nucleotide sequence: TGTGCCAGCAGCTTGGTGACCGGGAGAGGGGACGCGACCTATGGCTACACCTTC. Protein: CASSLVTGRGDATYGYTF.